The clone carrying this TCR beta chain was detected a few times. The entry originates in a study of shared T cell receptors in the human thymus. Looked up from germline, CDR1 is MNHEY and CDR2 is SMNVEV (reference sequence). CDR3 size: 20 residues. The germline V and J ends were trimmed by 3 bases and 4 bases, with 30 bases remaining between them. The assay was immunoSEQ multiplex PCR, and TCRdb's table has in-frame clones only and misses some. The sample lists 600,000 or so clones, approximately 89% occurring once. Separately, the same data were catalogued under a study of human thymus T cells. That report notes: Donors consisted of healthy Finnish infants (having corrective surgery for congenital heart defects). Resections obtained during corrective heart surgery supplied the thymus tissue.

This clonotype was obtained from a boy younger than two with a congenital heart defect. The V and J genes are TRBV27 and TRBJ2-5; D might be TRBD1 (5 bases). Source material: thymocytes. The CDR3 is CASSLLGPSSKNAGLETQYF. The DNA of the CDR3 is TGTGCCAGCAGTTTGTTGGGGCCTTCATCCAAAAACGCAGGGCTAGAGACCCAGTACTTC.